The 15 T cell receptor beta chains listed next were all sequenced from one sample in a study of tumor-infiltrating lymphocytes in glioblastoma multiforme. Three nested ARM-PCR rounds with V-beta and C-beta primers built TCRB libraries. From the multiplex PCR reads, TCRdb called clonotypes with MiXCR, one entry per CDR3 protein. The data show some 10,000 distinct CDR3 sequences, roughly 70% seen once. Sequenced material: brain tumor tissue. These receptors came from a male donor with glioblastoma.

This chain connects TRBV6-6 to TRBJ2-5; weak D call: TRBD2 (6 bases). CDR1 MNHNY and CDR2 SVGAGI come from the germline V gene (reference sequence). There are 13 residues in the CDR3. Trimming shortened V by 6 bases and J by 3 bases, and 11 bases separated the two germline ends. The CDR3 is CASSRLGEETQYF. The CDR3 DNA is TGTGCCAGCAGCCGACTAGGGGAAGAGACCCAGTACTTC.

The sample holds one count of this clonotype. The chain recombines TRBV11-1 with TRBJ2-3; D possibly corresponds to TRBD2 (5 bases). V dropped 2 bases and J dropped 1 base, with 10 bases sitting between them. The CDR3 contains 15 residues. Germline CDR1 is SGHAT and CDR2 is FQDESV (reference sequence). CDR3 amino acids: CASSLTSGRTDTQYF. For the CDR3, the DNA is TGTGCCAGCAGCTTAACCAGCGGCCGCACAGATACGCAGTATTTT.

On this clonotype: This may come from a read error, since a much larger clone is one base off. The CDR3 loop is CASSPGQGSYERYF. The DNA for the CDR3 is TGCGCCAGCAGCCCCGGACAGGGCAGCTACGAGCGGTACTTC. The chain employs TRBV4-1 and TRBJ2-7; 8 bases align to TRBD1. Germline V gives CDR1 MGHRA, CDR2 YSYEKL. The CDR3 consists of 14 residues.

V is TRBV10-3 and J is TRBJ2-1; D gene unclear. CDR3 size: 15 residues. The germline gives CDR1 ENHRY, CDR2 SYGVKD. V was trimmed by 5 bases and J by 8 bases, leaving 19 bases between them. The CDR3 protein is CAISSRFLAWYEQFF. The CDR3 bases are TGTGCCATCAGTTCGCGTTTCTTAGCTTGGTATGAGCAGTTCTTC.

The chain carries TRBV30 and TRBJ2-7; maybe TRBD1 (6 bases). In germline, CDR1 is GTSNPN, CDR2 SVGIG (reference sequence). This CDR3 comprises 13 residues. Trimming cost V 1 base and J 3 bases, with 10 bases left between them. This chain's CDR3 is CAWSGDRLYEQYF. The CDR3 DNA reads TGTGCCTGGAGTGGAGACAGGCTCTACGAGCAGTACTTC.

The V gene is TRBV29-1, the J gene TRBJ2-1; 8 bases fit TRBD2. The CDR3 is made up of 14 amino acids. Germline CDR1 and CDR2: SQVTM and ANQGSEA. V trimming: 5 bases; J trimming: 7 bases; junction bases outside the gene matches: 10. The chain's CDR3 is CSVSFGRARNEQFF. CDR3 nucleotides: TGCAGCGTTTCTTTCGGGAGGGCCCGGAATGAGCAGTTCTTC.

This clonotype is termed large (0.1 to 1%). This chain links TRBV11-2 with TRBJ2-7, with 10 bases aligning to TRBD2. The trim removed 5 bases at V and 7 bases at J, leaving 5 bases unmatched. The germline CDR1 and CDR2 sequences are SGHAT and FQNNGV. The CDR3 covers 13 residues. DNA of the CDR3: TGTGCCAGCAGCCCCGGACTAGCGGCTGAGCAGTACTTC. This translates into CASSPGLAAEQYF.

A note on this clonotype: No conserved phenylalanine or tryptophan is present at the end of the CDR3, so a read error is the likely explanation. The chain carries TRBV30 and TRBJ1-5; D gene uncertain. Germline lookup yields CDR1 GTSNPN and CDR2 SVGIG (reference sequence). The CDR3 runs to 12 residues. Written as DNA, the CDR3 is TGTGCATGGAGTGTGGGTAATCAGCCCCAGCATTTA. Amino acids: CAWSVGNQPQHL.

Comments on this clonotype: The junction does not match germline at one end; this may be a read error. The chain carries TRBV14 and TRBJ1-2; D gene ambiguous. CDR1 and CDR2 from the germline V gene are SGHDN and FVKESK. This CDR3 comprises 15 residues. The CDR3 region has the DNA TGTGCCAGCAGCCAAGTGCTAGGGAAGCCGGGAGGCTACACTTTC. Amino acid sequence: CASSQVLGKPGGYTF.

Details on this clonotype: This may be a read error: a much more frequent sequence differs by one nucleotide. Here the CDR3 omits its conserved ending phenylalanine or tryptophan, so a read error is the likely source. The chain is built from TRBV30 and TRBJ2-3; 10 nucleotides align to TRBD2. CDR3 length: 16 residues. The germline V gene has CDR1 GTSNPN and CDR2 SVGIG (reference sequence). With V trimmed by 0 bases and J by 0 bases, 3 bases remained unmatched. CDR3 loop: CAWSVGTSASTDTQYY. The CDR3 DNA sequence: TGTGCCTGGAGTGTCGGGACTAGCGCAAGCACAGATACGCAGTATTAT.

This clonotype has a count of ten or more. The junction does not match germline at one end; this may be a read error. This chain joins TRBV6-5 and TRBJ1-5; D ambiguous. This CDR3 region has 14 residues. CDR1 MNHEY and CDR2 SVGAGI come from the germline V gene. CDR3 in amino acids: CAGSYISVDQPQHF. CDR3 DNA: TGTGCCGGCAGTTACATCAGCGTCGATCAGCCCCAGCATTTT.

CDR3 sequence reads: CASSYSSGSLREKLFF. The DNA of the CDR3 is TGTGCCAGCAGTTACTCATCAGGGAGCCTTAGGGAAAAACTGTTTTTT. The chain couples TRBV6-5 to TRBJ1-4; weak D call: TRBD1 (5 bases). The CDR3 totals 16 residues. V shed 0 bases and J shed 8 bases, with 16 bases lying between them. CDR1 and CDR2 from the germline V gene are MNHEY and SVGAGI.

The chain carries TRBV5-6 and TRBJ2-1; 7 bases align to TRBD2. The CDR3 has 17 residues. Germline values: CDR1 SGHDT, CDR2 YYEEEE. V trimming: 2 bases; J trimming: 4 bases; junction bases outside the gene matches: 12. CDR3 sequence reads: CASSLYGLAEGYNEQFF. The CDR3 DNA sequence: TGTGCCAGCAGCTTATATGGGCTAGCGGAGGGGTACAATGAGCAGTTCTTC.

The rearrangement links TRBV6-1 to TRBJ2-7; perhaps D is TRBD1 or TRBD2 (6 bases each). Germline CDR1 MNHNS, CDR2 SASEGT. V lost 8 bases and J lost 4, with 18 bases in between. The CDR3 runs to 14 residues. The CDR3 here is CASGRTVGPYEQYF. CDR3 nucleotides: TGTGCCAGCGGGAGGACAGTGGGACCGTACGAGCAGTACTTC.

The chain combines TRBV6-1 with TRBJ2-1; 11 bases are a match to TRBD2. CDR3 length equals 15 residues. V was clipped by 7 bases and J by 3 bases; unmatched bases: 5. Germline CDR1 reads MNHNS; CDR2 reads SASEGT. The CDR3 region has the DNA TGTGCCAGCATACTACTAGCGGGAGACTACAATGAGCAGTTCTTC. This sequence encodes CASILLAGDYNEQFF.